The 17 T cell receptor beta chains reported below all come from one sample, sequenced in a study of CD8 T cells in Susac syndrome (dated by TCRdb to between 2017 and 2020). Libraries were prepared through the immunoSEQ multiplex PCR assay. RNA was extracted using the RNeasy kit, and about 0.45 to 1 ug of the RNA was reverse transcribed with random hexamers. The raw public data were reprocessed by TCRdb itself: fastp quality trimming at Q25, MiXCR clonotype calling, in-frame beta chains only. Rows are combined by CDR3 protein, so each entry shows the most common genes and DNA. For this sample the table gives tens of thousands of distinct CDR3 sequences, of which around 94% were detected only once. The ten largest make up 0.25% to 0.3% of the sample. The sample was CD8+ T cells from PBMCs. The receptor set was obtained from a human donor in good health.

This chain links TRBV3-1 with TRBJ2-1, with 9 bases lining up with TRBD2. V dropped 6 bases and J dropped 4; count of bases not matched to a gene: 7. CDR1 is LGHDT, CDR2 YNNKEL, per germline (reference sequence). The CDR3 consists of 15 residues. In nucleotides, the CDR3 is TGTGCCAGCAGTTCCCTAGCGGGGTTTTACAATGAGCAGTTCTTC. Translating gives CASSSLAGFYNEQFF.

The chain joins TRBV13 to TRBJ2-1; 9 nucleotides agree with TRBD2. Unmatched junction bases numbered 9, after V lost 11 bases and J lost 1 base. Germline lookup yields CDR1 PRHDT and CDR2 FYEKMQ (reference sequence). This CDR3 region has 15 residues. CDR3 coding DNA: TGTGCCGGGGCAAGCGGGAGGTCATCCTACAATGAGCAGTTCTTC. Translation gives CAGASGRSSYNEQFF. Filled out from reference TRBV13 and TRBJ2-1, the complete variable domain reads AAGVIQSPRHLIKEKRETATLKCYPIPRHDTVYWYQQGPGQDPQFLISFYEKMQSDKGSIPDRFSAQQFSDYHSELNMSSLELGDSALYFCAGASGRSSYNEQFFGPGTRLTVL.

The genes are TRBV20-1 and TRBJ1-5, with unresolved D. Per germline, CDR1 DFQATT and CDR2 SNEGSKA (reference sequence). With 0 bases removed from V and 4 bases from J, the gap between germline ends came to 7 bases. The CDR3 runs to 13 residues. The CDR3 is CSARDPGNQPQHF. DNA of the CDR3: TGCAGTGCTAGAGATCCGGGTAATCAGCCCCAGCATTTT.

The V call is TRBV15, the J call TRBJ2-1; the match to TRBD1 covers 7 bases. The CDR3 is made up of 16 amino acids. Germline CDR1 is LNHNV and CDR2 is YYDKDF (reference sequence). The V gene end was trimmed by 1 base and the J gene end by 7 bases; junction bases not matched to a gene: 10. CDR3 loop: CATSRGYEGAHNEQFF. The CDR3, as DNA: TGTGCCACCAGCAGAGGGTATGAGGGGGCCCATAATGAGCAGTTCTTC. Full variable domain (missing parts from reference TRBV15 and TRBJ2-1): DAMVIQNPRYQVTQFGKPVTLSCSQTLNHNVMYWYQQKSSQAPKLLFHYYDKDFNNEADTPDNFQSRRPNTSFCFLDIRSPGLGDTAMYLCATSRGYEGAHNEQFFGPGTRLTVL.

The CDR3 loop is CASSLLRLGGEYNEQFF. CDR3 coding DNA: TGTGCCAGCAGTTTACTCCGCTTAGGGGGGGAGTACAATGAGCAGTTCTTC. The chain joins TRBV27 to TRBJ2-1, with a tentative D call TRBD2 (7 bases). The CDR3 length is 17 residues. CDR1 is MNHEY and CDR2 is SMNVEV in the germline V gene (reference sequence). Trimming left V 2 bases short and J 4 bases short, with 18 bases between.

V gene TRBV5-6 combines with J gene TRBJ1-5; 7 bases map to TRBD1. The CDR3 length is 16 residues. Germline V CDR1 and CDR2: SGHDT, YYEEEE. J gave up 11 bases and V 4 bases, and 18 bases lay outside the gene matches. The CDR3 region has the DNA TGTGCCAGCAGCCCCAGACCCACAGGGGACCCGGGGACCCAGCATTTT. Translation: CASSPRPTGDPGTQHF.

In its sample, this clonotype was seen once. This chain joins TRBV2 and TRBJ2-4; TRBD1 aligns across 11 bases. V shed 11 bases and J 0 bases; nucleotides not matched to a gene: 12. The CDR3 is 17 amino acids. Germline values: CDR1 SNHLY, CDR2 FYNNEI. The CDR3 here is CAGRGTGGGPAKNIQYF. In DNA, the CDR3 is TGTGCCGGGAGAGGGACAGGGGGAGGTCCAGCCAAAAACATTCAGTACTTC.

The CDR3 here is CASSQERNYGYTF. The CDR3 nucleotides are TGTGCCAGCAGCCAAGAACGAAACTATGGCTACACCTTC. The chain is built from TRBV14 and TRBJ1-2, with no clear D. Germline V gene data show CDR1 as SGHDN and CDR2 as FVKESK. This CDR3 comprises 13 residues. Trimming took 0 bases from V and 2 from J, leaving 4 bases between them.

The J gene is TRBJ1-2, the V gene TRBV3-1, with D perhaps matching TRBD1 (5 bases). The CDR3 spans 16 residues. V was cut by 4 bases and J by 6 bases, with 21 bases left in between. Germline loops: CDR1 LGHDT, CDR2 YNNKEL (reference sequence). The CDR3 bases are TGTGCCAGCAGCCTTCCCGAGGCGAGGGGAATACATGGCTACACCTTC. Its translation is CASSLPEARGIHGYTF.

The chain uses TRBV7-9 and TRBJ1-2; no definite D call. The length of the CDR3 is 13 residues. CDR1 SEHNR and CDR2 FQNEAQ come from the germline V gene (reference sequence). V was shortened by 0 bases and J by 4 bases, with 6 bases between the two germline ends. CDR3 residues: CASSLAASYGYTF. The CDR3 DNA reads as TGTGCCAGCAGCTTAGCAGCTTCCTATGGCTACACCTTC.

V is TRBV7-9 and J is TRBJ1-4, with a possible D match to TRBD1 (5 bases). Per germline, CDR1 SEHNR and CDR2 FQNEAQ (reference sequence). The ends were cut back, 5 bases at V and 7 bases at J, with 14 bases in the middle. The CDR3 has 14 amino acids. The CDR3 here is CASSPGPLLEKLFF. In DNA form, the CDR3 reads TGTGCCAGCAGCCCGGGACCGTTACTTGAAAAACTGTTTTTT.

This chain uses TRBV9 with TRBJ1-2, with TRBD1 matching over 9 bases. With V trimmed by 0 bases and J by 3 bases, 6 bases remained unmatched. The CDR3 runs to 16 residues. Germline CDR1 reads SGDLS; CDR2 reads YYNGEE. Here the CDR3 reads CASSVARDREDYGYTF. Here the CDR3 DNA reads TGTGCCAGCAGCGTAGCCAGGGACAGGGAAGACTATGGCTACACCTTC.

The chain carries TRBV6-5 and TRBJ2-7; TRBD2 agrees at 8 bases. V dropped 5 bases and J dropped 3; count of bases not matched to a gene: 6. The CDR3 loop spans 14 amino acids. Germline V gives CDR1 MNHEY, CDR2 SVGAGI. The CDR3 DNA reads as TGTGCCAGCAGTCCCGGGGGGGTTCGCTACGAGCAGTACGTC. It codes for CASSPGGVRYEQYV.

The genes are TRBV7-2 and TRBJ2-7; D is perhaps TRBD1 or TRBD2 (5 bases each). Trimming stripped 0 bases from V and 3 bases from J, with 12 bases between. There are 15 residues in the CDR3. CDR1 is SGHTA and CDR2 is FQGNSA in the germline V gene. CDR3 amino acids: CASSLASAGGYEQYV. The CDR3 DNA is TGTGCCAGCAGCTTAGCTAGCGCTGGGGGCTACGAGCAGTACGTC.

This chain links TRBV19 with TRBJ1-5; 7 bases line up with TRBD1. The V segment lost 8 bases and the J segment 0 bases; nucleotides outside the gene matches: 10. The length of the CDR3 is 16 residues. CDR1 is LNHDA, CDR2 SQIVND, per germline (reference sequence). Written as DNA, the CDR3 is TGTGCCAGTTGGGACAGACCCATCCTTAGCAATCAGCCCCAGCATTTT. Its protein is CASWDRPILSNQPQHF.

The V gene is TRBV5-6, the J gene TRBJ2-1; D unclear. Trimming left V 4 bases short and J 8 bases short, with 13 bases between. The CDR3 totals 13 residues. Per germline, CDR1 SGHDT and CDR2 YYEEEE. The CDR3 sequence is CASSQDEIDEQFF. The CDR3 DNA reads TGTGCCAGCAGCCAGGATGAGATCGATGAGCAGTTCTTC.

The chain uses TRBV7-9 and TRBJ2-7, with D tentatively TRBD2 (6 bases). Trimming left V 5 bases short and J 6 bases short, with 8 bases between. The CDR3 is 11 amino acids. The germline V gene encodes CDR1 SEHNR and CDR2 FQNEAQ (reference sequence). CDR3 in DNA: TGTGCCAGCAGCGGAGGGACCGAGCAGTACTTC. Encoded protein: CASSGGTEQYF.